The next 5 T cell receptor beta chains were all read from a single sample in a study of cytomegalovirus exposure and HLA in healthy donors. PCR was performed using 60 Vbeta and 13 Jbeta primers. Data came from immunoSEQ multiplex PCR; TCRdb stores just in-frame clones and leaves some out. The sample shows 150,000 to 200,000 clones, around 74% of them seen only once. Sequencing input: PBMCs. These receptors all stem from a female donor in good health and CMV-seronegative.

In DNA, the CDR3 is TGTGCCAGCAGCCTAAAAGACCCGACAGGGCGAGGCACAGATACGCAGTATTTT. It codes for CASSLKDPTGRGTDTQYF. V gene TRBV7-6 combines with J gene TRBJ2-3; 7 bases match TRBD1. The CDR3 contains 18 residues. Trimming removed 5 bases from V and 1 base from J; junction bases left unmatched: 15. Germline V gives CDR1 SGHVS, CDR2 FNYEAQ.

V gene TRBV9 combines with J gene TRBJ1-5, with D perhaps TRBD1 (5 bases). The germline gives CDR1 SGDLS, CDR2 YYNGEE. The CDR3 totals 15 residues. Trimming took off 3 bases at V and 0 bases at J, with 10 bases between the two ends. The CDR3 coding sequence is TGTGCCAGCAGCGCTGGGGGGTCTAGCAATCAGCCCCAGCATTTT. Translation gives CASSAGGSSNQPQHF. Full variable domain (outside the CDR3, taken from reference TRBV9 and TRBJ1-5): DSGVTQTPKHLITATGQRVTLRCSPRSGDLSVYWYQQSLDQGLQFLIQYYNGEERAKGNILERFSAQQFPDLHSELNLSSLELGDSALYFCASSAGGSSNQPQHFGDGTRLSIL.

The V gene is TRBV7-9, the J gene TRBJ2-3, with D perhaps TRBD1 (6 bases). V lost 0 bases, J lost 4 bases, and 8 bases lay in between. Germline V gene lookup returns CDR1 SEHNR and CDR2 FQNEAQ (reference sequence). This CDR3 comprises 14 residues. CDR3 loop: CASSLAGGADTQYF. CDR3 in DNA: TGTGCCAGCAGCTTAGCAGGGGGAGCAGATACGCAGTATTTT.

The chain links TRBV19 to TRBJ2-4, with TRBD1 identical over 7 bases. CDR3 size: 14 residues. Looked up from germline, CDR1 is LNHDA and CDR2 is SQIVND (reference sequence). V trimming: 3 bases; J trimming: 2 bases; junction bases outside the gene matches: 1. The CDR3 DNA follows: TGTGCCAGTAGTATGACAGGGACCAAAAACATTCAGTACTTC. This translates into CASSMTGTKNIQYF.

This clone has just one count. This rearrangement joins TRBV7-2 to TRBJ2-7; 10 bases map to TRBD2. Germline values: CDR1 SGHTA, CDR2 FQGNSA. CDR3 length equals 16 residues. J was trimmed by 2 bases and V by 4 bases; bases with no gene match: 8. CDR3 coding DNA: TGTGCCAGCAGCTGGGGACCTAGCGGGAGCGCCTACGAGCAGTACTTC. It codes for CASSWGPSGSAYEQYF.